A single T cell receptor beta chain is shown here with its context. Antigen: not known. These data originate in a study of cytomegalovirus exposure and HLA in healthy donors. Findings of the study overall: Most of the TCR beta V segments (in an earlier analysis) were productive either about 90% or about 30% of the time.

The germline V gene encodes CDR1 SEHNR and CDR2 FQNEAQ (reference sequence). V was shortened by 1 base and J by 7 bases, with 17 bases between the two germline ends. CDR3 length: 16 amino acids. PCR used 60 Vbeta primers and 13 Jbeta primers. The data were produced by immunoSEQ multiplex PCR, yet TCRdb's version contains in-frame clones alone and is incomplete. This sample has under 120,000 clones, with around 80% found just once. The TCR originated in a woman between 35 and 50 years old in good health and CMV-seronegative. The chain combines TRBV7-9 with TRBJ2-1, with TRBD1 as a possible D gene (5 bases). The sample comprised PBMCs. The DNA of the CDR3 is TGTGCCAGCAGCTTAGGTGACAGCCCGGTAGTAAATGAGCAGTTCTTC. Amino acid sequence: CASSLGDSPVVNEQFF.